This T cell receptor beta chain was sequenced for a study of blood T cell repertoires in COVID-19. In the study overall: Sites in the United States, Italy and Spain provided acute and convalescent COVID-19 samples. PBMCs, B-cell-depleted T cells, or T cells were the source of the cDNA or gDNA that made up the material.

In the original workflow: Using reference gene primer amplification, nucleated cell counts were estimated. Only in-frame clones appear in the TCRdb table, and some are missing; sequencing was by immunoSEQ multiplex PCR. From that table come the V and J calls and clone size; the DNA was used to work out D and trimming. The repertoire holds some 83,000 clones, roughly nine tenths seen once, with approximately 17% in the top ten. The CDR3 consists of 15 residues. With 5 bases removed from V and 10 bases from J, the gap between germline ends came to 18 bases. Per germline, CDR1 KGHSH and CDR2 LQKENI. The sample consisted of peripheral blood. J is TRBJ1-6 and V is TRBV18, with D unclear. The source of this sequence is an elderly man in a cohort sampled during active COVID-19. CDR3 protein: CASSETRGSGSPLHF. CDR3 nucleotides: TGTGCCAGCTCAGAAACCAGAGGGTCGGGGTCACCCCTCCACTTT.